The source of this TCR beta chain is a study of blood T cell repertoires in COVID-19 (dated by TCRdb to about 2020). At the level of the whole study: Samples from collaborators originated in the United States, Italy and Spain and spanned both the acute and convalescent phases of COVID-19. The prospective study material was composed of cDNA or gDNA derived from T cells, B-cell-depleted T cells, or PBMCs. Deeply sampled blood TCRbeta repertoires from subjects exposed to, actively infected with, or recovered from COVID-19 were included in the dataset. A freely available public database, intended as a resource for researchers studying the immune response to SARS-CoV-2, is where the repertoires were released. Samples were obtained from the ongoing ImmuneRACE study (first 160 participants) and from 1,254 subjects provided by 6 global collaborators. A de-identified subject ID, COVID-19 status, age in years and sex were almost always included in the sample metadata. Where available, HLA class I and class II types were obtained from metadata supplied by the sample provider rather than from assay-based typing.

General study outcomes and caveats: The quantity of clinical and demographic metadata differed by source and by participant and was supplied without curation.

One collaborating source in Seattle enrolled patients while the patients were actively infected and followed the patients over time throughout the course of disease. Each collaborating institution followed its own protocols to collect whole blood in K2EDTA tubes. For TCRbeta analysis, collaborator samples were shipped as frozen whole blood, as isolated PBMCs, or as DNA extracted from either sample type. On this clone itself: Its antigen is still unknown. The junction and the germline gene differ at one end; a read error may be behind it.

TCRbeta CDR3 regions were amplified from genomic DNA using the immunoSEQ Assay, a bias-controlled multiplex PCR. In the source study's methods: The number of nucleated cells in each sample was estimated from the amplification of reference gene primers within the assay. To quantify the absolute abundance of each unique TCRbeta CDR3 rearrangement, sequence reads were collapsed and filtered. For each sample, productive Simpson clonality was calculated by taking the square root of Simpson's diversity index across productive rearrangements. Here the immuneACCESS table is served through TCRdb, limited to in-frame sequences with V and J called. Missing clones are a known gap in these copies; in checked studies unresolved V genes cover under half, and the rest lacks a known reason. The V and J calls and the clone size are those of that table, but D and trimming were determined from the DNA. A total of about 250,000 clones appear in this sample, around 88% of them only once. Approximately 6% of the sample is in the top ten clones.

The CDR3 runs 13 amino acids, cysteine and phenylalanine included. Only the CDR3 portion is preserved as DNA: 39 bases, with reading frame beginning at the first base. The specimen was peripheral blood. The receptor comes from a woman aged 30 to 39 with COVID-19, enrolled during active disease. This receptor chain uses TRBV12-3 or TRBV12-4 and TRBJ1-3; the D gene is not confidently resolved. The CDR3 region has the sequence CASNPRSENTIYF. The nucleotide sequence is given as TGTGCCAGCAACCCCCGGTCTGAAAACACCATATATTTT.